The clone carrying this T cell receptor (beta chain) occurred once. Its matching antigen is unknown. The data derive from a study of shared clonotypes between healthy human individuals. Study processing details: Sequence data from immunoSEQ were junction-only and lacked quality scores; consequently, filtering differed. Produced via immunoSEQ multiplex PCR; TCRdb's table is partial and in-frame only. The DNA was the basis for D and trimming; V, J and clone size are from that table. The data show about 1.5 million clones, with approximately 98% seen just once and roughly 0.4% held by the top ten. Partitioning of CD4+ cells yielded a CD45RA+ naive subset and a CD45RA-negative memory subset. Broader study findings: Across subsets, estimated richness was generally greater for naive than for memory populations.

This CDR3 has 15 amino acids. Germline V CDR1 and CDR2: MNHEY, SMNVEV (reference sequence). Trimming at V came to 2 bases and at J to 6 bases, leaving 4 bases not matched to a gene. The chain is built from TRBV27 and TRBJ2-1; 10 bases align to TRBD2. The sequence was collected from a man younger than 45 in good health. Sequencing input: naive CD4+ T cells sorted from blood. Described subset: CD45RA+ positively selected. The CDR3 protein is CASSLRGLAFNEQFF. DNA of the CDR3: TGTGCCAGCAGTTTACGGGGACTAGCGTTCAATGAGCAGTTCTTC.